This T cell receptor (beta chain) was documented in a study of blood T cell repertoires in COVID-19. Enrolment of Seattle patients took place during active infection, and they were followed longitudinally. Repertoires were generated with immunoSEQ multiplex PCR, while TCRdb's copy carries only in-frame clones and drops some. The sample yields about 200,000 clones, about 85% seen once. The clonotype comes from a man between 60 and 75 years old with COVID-19, enrolled during active disease. The sequenced sample was peripheral blood.

CDR3 sequence: CASSLSYGAQGSPLHF. The CDR3 DNA follows: TGTGCCAGCAGCTTATCTTATGGAGCTCAGGGTTCACCCCTCCACTTT. V and J are TRBV7-2 and TRBJ1-6; weak D call: TRBD1 (5 bases). The germline gives CDR1 SGHTA, CDR2 FQGNSA. V lost 2 bases, J lost 9 bases, and 17 bases lay in between. The CDR3 loop spans 16 amino acids.